Each of the 24 T cell receptor beta chains below was sequenced from the same sample in a study of T cell changes during pregnancy in multiple sclerosis. The method was immunoSEQ multiplex PCR; TCRdb's version includes in-frame clones alone and lacks a portion of them. The sample includes tens of thousands of clones, approximately 92% seen only once; the top ten take 0.8% to 1%. This specimen was peripheral blood, taken in the first trimester of pregnancy. The receptors derive from a female donor with multiple sclerosis, enrolled in a pregnancy study.

The rearrangement links TRBV5-1 to TRBJ2-7; tentative D call: TRBD2 (7 bases). Germline CDR1 is SGHRS and CDR2 is YFSETQ. V was pared by 0 bases and J by 0 bases, with 10 bases between. The CDR3 spans 15 residues. Here the CDR3 reads CASSLEGGDSYEQYF. CDR3 in DNA: TGCGCCAGCAGCTTGGAGGGGGGGGACTCCTACGAGCAGTACTTC.

Only one count was recorded for this clone. V is TRBV6-5 and J is TRBJ1-3; possibly TRBD1 for D (5 bases). Germline loops: CDR1 MNHEY, CDR2 SVGAGI. The germline V and J ends were trimmed by 4 bases and 0 bases, with 10 bases remaining between them. The CDR3 spans 15 residues. CDR3 sequence: CASSSPDSSGNTIYF. The CDR3 DNA reads TGTGCCAGCAGTTCGCCCGACAGCTCTGGAAACACCATATATTTT.

This clone was observed a single time. The chain combines TRBV29-1 with TRBJ1-4, with 8 nucleotides matching TRBD1. Trimming cost V 5 bases and J 5 bases; bases outside gene matches: 13. CDR1 is SQVTM and CDR2 is ANQGSEA in the germline V gene. CDR3 length: 16 amino acids. In DNA, the CDR3 is TGCAGCGTTTCGAGTCCAGGGGGCGGATTAAATGAAAAACTGTTTTTT. Translation gives CSVSSPGGGLNEKLFF. The full variable domain, rest sourced from reference TRBV29-1 and TRBJ1-4, is SAVISQKPSRDICQRGTSLTIQCQVDSQVTMMFWYRQQPGQSLTLIATANQGSEATYESGFVIDKFPISRPNLTFSTLTVSNMSPEDSSIYLCSVSSPGGGLNEKLFFGSGTQLSVL.

Details on this clone: The junction does not match germline at one end; this may be a read error. The chain employs TRBV4-3 and TRBJ2-1; 8 bases fit TRBD1. Germline loops: CDR1 LGHNA, CDR2 YSLEER. The CDR3 totals 15 residues. The CDR3, as DNA: TGCGCCAGCAGCCAAGATTGGGGAGGAGGACAGGGTTTGGTCTTC. Protein sequence: CASSQDWGGGQGLVF.

The rearrangement joins TRBV5-6 to TRBJ2-7; tentative D call: TRBD1 (7 bases). Germline loops: CDR1 SGHDT, CDR2 YYEEEE. Trimming removed 4 bases from V and 5 bases from J, with 19 bases in between. CDR3 length equals 15 residues. The CDR3 region has the DNA TGTGCCAGCAGCCTGGAGGGGGCGGGGTCCCACGAGCAGTACTTC. Amino acids: CASSLEGAGSHEQYF.

The V gene is TRBV5-1, the J gene TRBJ1-2; a possible D gene is TRBD1 (6 bases). This CDR3 has 15 amino acids. V was cut by 3 bases and J by 0 bases, with 12 bases left in between. Germline V gene data show CDR1 as SGHRS and CDR2 as YFSETQ. The CDR3 DNA reads TGCGCCAGCAGCTCGGGACACCTAGCTAACTATGGCTACACCTTC. Its protein product is CASSSGHLANYGYTF.

The V call is TRBV11-2, the J call TRBJ1-2; 8 nucleotides match TRBD1. The length of the CDR3 is 17 residues. Germline lookup yields CDR1 SGHAT and CDR2 FQNNGV. After removal of 4 bases from V and 7 bases from J, the junction contained 17 bases not matched to a gene. The chain's CDR3 is CASSSLRGQGPMGGYTF. DNA for the CDR3: TGTGCCAGCAGCTCCTTAAGAGGACAGGGTCCGATGGGTGGCTACACCTTC. Full variable domain (outside the CDR3, taken from reference TRBV11-2 and TRBJ1-2): EAGVAQSPRYKIIEKRQSVAFWCNPISGHATLYWYQQILGQGPKLLIQFQNNGVVDDSQLPKDRFSAERLKGVDSTLKIQPAKLEDSAVYLCASSSLRGQGPMGGYTFGSGTRLTVV.

The chain joins TRBV7-6 to TRBJ2-7; a possible D gene is TRBD1 (6 bases). The CDR3 length is 17 residues. The germline V gene encodes CDR1 SGHVS and CDR2 FNYEAQ. Trimming took off 3 bases at V and 3 bases at J, with 21 bases between the two ends. CDR3 coding DNA: TGTGCCAGCAGCTTGGGTGGAAAGGGACACCGATTCTACGAGCAGTACTTC. It is translated as CASSLGGKGHRFYEQYF.

V and J are TRBV4-1 and TRBJ2-1, with 10 positions matching TRBD1. The CDR3 sequence is 16 residues long. With 2 bases clipped from V and 2 bases from J, the junction kept 3 bases outside the gene matches. CDR1 is MGHRA and CDR2 is YSYEKL in the germline V gene. CDR3 coding DNA: TGCGCCAGCAGCCAACCCGGGACAGGGGCCTACAATGAGCAGTTCTTC. Amino acids: CASSQPGTGAYNEQFF.

The J gene is TRBJ1-6, the V gene TRBV7-2, with a weak D call TRBD1 (6 bases). This CDR3 is built from 14 residues. Looked up from germline, CDR1 is SGHTA and CDR2 is FQGNSA. Trimming took 6 bases from V and 10 from J, leaving 16 bases between them. The DNA of the CDR3 is TGTGCCAGCAGATTGAAGGGGGGGAACTCACCCCTCCACTTT. Translated, it gives CASRLKGGNSPLHF.

The chain has TRBV21-1 and TRBJ1-2; TRBD1 is the table's D call and was not checked against the DNA. TRBV21-1 is termed a pseudogene. There are 14 residues in the CDR3. CDR3 amino acids: CASSAGQGDYGYTF. CDR3 nucleotides: TGTGCCAGCAGCGCAGGACAGGGGGACTATGGCTACACCTTC.

The rearrangement joins TRBV27 to TRBJ2-5; D possibly corresponds to TRBD1 (6 bases). Germline CDR1 MNHEY, CDR2 SMNVEV (reference sequence). The CDR3 is 14 amino acids. Trimming took off 2 bases at V and 5 bases at J, with 12 bases between the two ends. The CDR3 coding sequence is TGTGCCAGCAGTTTAAGGACAGCCTGGGAGACCCAGTACTTC. It codes for CASSLRTAWETQYF.

The rearrangement uses TRBV29-1 and TRBJ1-4; D is ambiguous. Trimming cost V 0 bases and J 14 bases, with 13 bases left between them. CDR3 length equals 12 residues. Germline CDR1 and CDR2: SQVTM and ANQGSEA. This chain's CDR3 is CSVEDGSRALFF. The CDR3 DNA sequence: TGCAGCGTTGAAGATGGGAGTCGAGCGCTGTTTTTT.

The rearrangement links TRBV6-5 to TRBJ2-5, with D possibly TRBD1 on 6 matching bases. The J call may be faulty, since TRBJ2-7 better matches the DNA end. Germline V gives CDR1 MNHEY, CDR2 SVGAGI. CDR3 size: 14 residues. The CDR3 bases are TGTGCCAGCAGTTACTCGACGCAGGGGAGCGAGCAGTACTTC. It specifies CASSYSTQGSEQYF.

This clone was picked up one time. This chain connects TRBV6-5 to TRBJ1-1, with 7 bases lining up with TRBD1. Germline CDR1 and CDR2: MNHEY and SVGAGI. The CDR3 spans 13 residues. The junction had 2 bases not matched to a gene; V was cut back by 0 bases and J by 7 bases. The CDR3 is CASSYSGGGEAFF. The CDR3 nucleotides are TGTGCCAGCAGTTACTCAGGGGGCGGTGAAGCTTTCTTT.

This chain links TRBV14 with TRBJ1-2, with D perhaps matching TRBD1 (5 bases). Germline CDR1 reads SGHDN; CDR2 reads FVKESK. The CDR3 has 13 residues. Deletions cut 0 bases from V and 5 bases from J, with 7 bases between. The CDR3 DNA reads TGTGCCAGCAGCCAAGACAGGGCTTATGGCTACACCTTC. It specifies CASSQDRAYGYTF.

The chain links TRBV9 to TRBJ1-1, with a tentative D call TRBD1 (5 bases). The V end was cut by 3 bases, the J end by 5 bases, with 17 bases between. The CDR3 extends over 15 amino acids. Germline loops: CDR1 SGDLS, CDR2 YYNGEE. The CDR3 DNA follows: TGTGCCAGCAGCGCCCCTCCTCGGGGGAGAACTGAAGCTTTCTTT. Protein product: CASSAPPRGRTEAFF.

The count of this clone is one. This rearrangement joins TRBV19 to TRBJ1-1, with D perhaps TRBD1 (6 bases). Germline V gene lookup returns CDR1 LNHDA and CDR2 SQIVND (reference sequence). V lost 9 bases and J 6 bases, leaving 20 bases between the germline ends. The CDR3 extends over 14 amino acids. The DNA of the CDR3 is TGTGCCAGCAAGACAGGAGTTGGAGTAGCTGAAGCTTTCTTT. Translating gives CASKTGVGVAEAFF.

For the CDR3, the DNA is TGCAGCGTTGGGATTGGACAAGGGAACACTGAAGCTTTCTTT. This sequence encodes CSVGIGQGNTEAFF. This chain links TRBV29-1 with TRBJ1-1; D possibly corresponds to TRBD1 (5 bases). The V end lost 4 bases, the J end lost 1 base, and 13 bases lay between the germline ends. In germline, CDR1 is SQVTM, CDR2 ANQGSEA. This CDR3 is 14 amino acids long.

This clone appeared once. The sample has other DNA sequences that encode this CDR3 too. The genes are TRBV7-2 and TRBJ1-2; 7 bases align to TRBD1. Germline V gene data show CDR1 as SGHTA and CDR2 as FQGNSA. The ends lost 5 bases at V and 8 bases at J; junction bases unmatched: 5. This CDR3 spans 12 amino acids. CDR3 nucleotide sequence: TGTGCCAGCAGCCCCCCAGGGGGAGGCTACACCTTC. Translating gives CASSPPGGGYTF. Filled out from reference TRBV7-2 and TRBJ1-2, the complete variable domain reads GAGVSQSPSNKVTEKGKDVELRCDPISGHTALYWYRQSLGQGLEFLIYFQGNSAPDKSGLPSDRFSAERTGGSVSTLTIQRTQQEDSAVYLCASSPPGGGYTFGSGTRLTVV.

Points on this clone: The sample holds other DNA sequences that translate to the same CDR3. V and J are TRBV25-1 and TRBJ1-3; D remains ambiguous. CDR3 length: 14 residues. CDR1 is MGHDK and CDR2 is SYGVNS in the germline V gene. Trimming removed 3 bases at V and 0 bases at J, with 6 bases between. The CDR3 nucleotides are TGTGCCAGCAGTGAGGAGCGCTCTGGAAACACCATATATTTT. Its translation: CASSEERSGNTIYF. The full variable domain, in which reference TRBV25-1 and TRBJ1-3 provide the parts outside the CDR3, is EADIYQTPRYLVIGTGKKITLECSQTMGHDKMYWYQQDPGMELHLIHYSYGVNSTEKGDLSSESTVSRIRTEHFPLTLESARPSHTSQYLCASSEERSGNTIYFGEGSWLTVV.

The count of this clone is one. The rearrangement joins TRBV5-6 to TRBJ1-2; perhaps TRBD1 as D (6 bases). CDR1 is SGHDT and CDR2 is YYEEEE in the germline V gene. This CDR3 has 12 residues. Trimming pared 2 bases from V and 4 bases from J, leaving 6 bases between. Here the CDR3 DNA reads TGTGCCAGCAGCTTAGGGGGCTATGGCTACACCTTC. Protein: CASSLGGYGYTF.

V is TRBV11-1 and J is TRBJ2-7; TRBD1 agrees at 7 bases. In germline, CDR1 is SGHAT, CDR2 FQDESV (reference sequence). This CDR3 is built from 14 residues. V dropped 1 base and J dropped 2; count of bases not matched to a gene: 2. Here the CDR3 reads CASSLEQGTYEQYF. CDR3 bases: TGTGCCAGCAGCTTAGAACAGGGGACCTACGAGCAGTACTTC.

This clone was seen a single time. The CDR3 sequence is CASNRRATEAFF. DNA of the CDR3: TGTGCCAGCAATCGGCGGGCCACTGAAGCTTTCTTT. This chain uses TRBV27 with TRBJ1-1, with no clear D. Germline V lookup: CDR1 MNHEY, CDR2 SMNVEV (reference sequence). The CDR3 consists of 12 residues. Trimming took 7 bases from V and 4 from J, leaving 10 bases between them.